Listed below are T cell receptor beta chains from one sample, sequenced in a study of cytomegalovirus exposure and HLA in healthy donors. Using immunoSEQ multiplex PCR, the repertoire was profiled, and TCRdb retains in-frame clones only, with some absent. The data show 150,000 to 200,000 clones, approximately 65% seen once. The sample comprised PBMCs. The receptors originated from a man aged 40-49 years in good health and CMV-seronegative. The CDR3 runs from the conserved cysteine through the conserved F or W. D genes are given only for firm matches. The size of a clone is reported for some rows only, either as once, few or many, or as a class for expanded clones.

size,J,D,V,CDR3,DNA
few,TRBJ1-6,NA,TRBV6-1,CASTGTFESPLHF,TGTGCCAGCACCGGGACATTCGAGTCACCCCTCCACTTT
NA,TRBJ1-5,NA,TRBV6-1,CASREDRRGSNQPQHF,TGTGCCAGCAGGGAAGACAGAAGGGGTAGCAATCAGCCCCAGCATTTT
once,TRBJ2-7,NA,TRBV27,CASSLGGGYSEQYF,TGTGCCAGCAGTTTAGGAGGGGGCTACTCCGAGCAGTACTTC
NA,TRBJ1-3,NA,TRBV7-7,CASSLSPGTGNTIYF,TGTGCCAGCAGCTTAAGTCCGGGGACTGGAAACACCATATATTTT
NA,TRBJ2-7,TRBD1,TRBV7-9,CSSSLGGTSYEQYF,TGTTCCAGCAGCTTAGGGGGCACATCCTACGAGCAGTACTTC
NA,TRBJ2-6,TRBD1,TRBV19,CATRDRGRVGANVLTF,TGTGCCACCCGGGACAGGGGGCGAGTAGGGGCCAACGTCCTGACTTTC
NA,TRBJ1-2,NA,TRBV4-3,CASSQGGRDYGYTF,TGCGCCAGCAGCCAAGGAGGGAGGGACTATGGCTACACCTTC
NA,TRBJ2-5,NA,TRBV7-2,CASTLGGVETQYF,TGTGCCAGCACCCTAGGGGGGGTAGAGACCCAGTACTTC
NA,TRBJ1-1,NA,TRBV7-9,CASSRGLLNTEAFF,TGTGCCAGCAGCCGAGGGCTCCTAAACACTGAAGCTTTCTTT
NA,TRBJ2-7,TRBD1,TRBV6-5,CASSRVTGGSYEQYF,TGTGCCAGCAGTCGAGTTACAGGGGGTTCCTACGAGCAGTACTTC
NA,TRBJ2-7,NA,TRBV7-5,CARSLAASGPPGEQYF,TGTGCCAGAAGCTTAGCGGCTAGCGGGCCCCCAGGCGAGCAGTACTTC
NA,TRBJ2-3,TRBD2,TRBV19,CASSPGTKADTQYF,TGTGCCAGTAGCCCCGGGACTAAGGCAGATACGCAGTATTTT
once,TRBJ2-7,NA,TRBV7-2,CASSLGAGWAYEQYF,TGTGCCAGCAGCTTGGGTGCGGGATGGGCCTACGAGCAGTACTTC
few,TRBJ1-2,NA,TRBV5-4,CASSLDRLRNYGYTF,TGTGCCAGCAGCTTGGACAGGCTACGAAACTATGGCTACACCTTC
NA,TRBJ2-7,TRBD1,TRBV11-2,CASSPGTGLWDEQYF,TGTGCCAGCAGCCCCGGGACAGGGCTTTGGGACGAGCAGTACTTC
NA,TRBJ1-2,NA,TRBV5-1,CASSADSNYGYTF,TGCGCCAGCAGCGCGGACAGTAACTATGGCTACACCTTC
NA,TRBJ1-4,NA,TRBV30,CAWNAGPNEKLFF,TGTGCCTGGAACGCGGGGCCTAATGAAAAACTGTTTTTT
NA,TRBJ2-1,TRBD2,TRBV5-5,CASSLATSGDNEQFF,TGTGCCAGCAGCTTGGCGACTAGCGGAGACAATGAGCAGTTCTTC
NA,TRBJ2-5,NA,TRBV30,CAWSVQKGRGETQYF,TGTGCCTGGAGTGTACAAAAGGGAAGGGGAGAGACCCAGTACTTC
NA,TRBJ2-7,TRBD2,TRBV18,CASTGTSGYEQYF,TGTGCCAGCACCGGGACTAGCGGTTACGAGCAGTACTTC
NA,TRBJ2-1,TRBD2,TRBV10-3,CAISGTSGAEQFF,TGTGCCATCAGTGGAACTAGCGGGGCCGAGCAGTTCTTC
NA,TRBJ2-3,NA,TRBV18,CASSQQEDTQYF,TGTGCCAGCTCACAACAAGAAGATACGCAGTATTTT
few,TRBJ2-7,NA,TRBV6-1,CASSEARRGGVEQYF,TGTGCCAGCAGTGAAGCGCGGCGGGGCGGGGTCGAGCAGTACTTC
NA,TRBJ1-1,NA,TRBV6-6,CASSPRTRAAEAFF,TGTGCCAGCAGCCCCCGGACGAGGGCGGCTGAAGCTTTCTTT
NA,TRBJ2-4,NA,TRBV25-1,CASSEFGTGSGKNIQYF,TGTGCCAGCAGTGAATTCGGCACAGGGTCGGGCAAAAACATTCAGTACTTC
NA,TRBJ1-6,NA,TRBV18,CASSPDSSNNSPLHF,TGTGCCAGCTCACCGGACAGCTCAAATAATTCACCCCTCCACTTT
few,TRBJ2-3,TRBD2,TRBV19,CASSITSGGLLTPHTQYF,TGTGCCAGTAGTATTACGAGCGGGGGCCTACTCACCCCTCATACGCAGTATTTT
NA,TRBJ2-7,TRBD1,TRBV27,CASSFGWTGGGRSYEQYF,TGTGCCAGCAGTTTCGGATGGACAGGGGGCGGAAGGTCCTACGAGCAGTACTTC
few,TRBJ2-2,TRBD1,TRBV7-6,CASSLTGPTGELFF,TGTGCCAGCAGCTTGACAGGGCCCACCGGGGAGCTGTTTTTT
few,TRBJ2-1,TRBD1,TRBV14,CASSPLTGGGNEQFF,TGTGCCAGCAGTCCCTTGACAGGGGGGGGGAATGAGCAGTTCTTC
NA,TRBJ2-7,TRBD2,TRBV4-3,CASSQAGGVSYEQYF,TGCGCCAGCAGCCAAGCTGGGGGGGTCTCCTACGAGCAGTACTTC
few,TRBJ2-5,TRBD2,TRBV5-1,CASSLVLAGAEKTQYF,TGCGCCAGCAGCTTGGTACTAGCGGGAGCTGAAAAGACCCAGTACTTC
NA,TRBJ1-1,TRBD1,TRBV5-6,CASSLSRGQAFF,TGTGCCAGCAGCTTGAGCAGGGGGCAAGCTTTCTTT
NA,TRBJ2-7,TRBD2,TRBV18,CASSPQGGGYEQYF,TGTGCCAGCTCACCGCAGGGCGGGGGCTACGAGCAGTACTTC
NA,TRBJ2-1,TRBD2,TRBV30,CAWNIAGGPDEQFF,TGTGCCTGGAACATAGCGGGAGGGCCCGATGAGCAGTTCTTC
NA,TRBJ1-1,TRBD1,TRBV28,CASSLSTGVTEAFF,TGTGCCAGCAGTTTGTCGACAGGGGTGACTGAAGCTTTCTTT
few,TRBJ2-2,TRBD1,TRBV28,CASRETGVGELFF,TGTGCCAGCAGGGAGACAGGGGTGGGGGAGCTGTTTTTT
NA,TRBJ2-1,NA,TRBV4-1,CASSQLWGQYNEQFF,TGCGCCAGCAGCCAATTATGGGGCCAATACAATGAGCAGTTCTTC
once,TRBJ2-7,TRBD2,TRBV7-9,CASSYGGLAGLSYEQYF,TGTGCCAGCAGCTACGGGGGCCTAGCGGGTCTCTCCTACGAGCAGTACTTC
NA,TRBJ1-6,NA,TRBV28,CASSLGQSNSPLHF,TGTGCCAGCAGCCTAGGACAATCCAATTCACCCCTCCACTTT
once,TRBJ1-6,TRBD1,TRBV6-5,CASRPRQGSPLHF,TGTGCCAGCAGGCCTCGACAGGGTTCACCCCTCCACTTT
NA,TRBJ1-2,TRBD1,TRBV6-5,CASSWGTEITYGYTF,TGTGCCAGCAGTTGGGGGACAGAAATTACCTATGGCTACACCTTC
NA,TRBJ1-6,TRBD1,TRBV28,CASRLTGRPYNSPLHF,TGTGCCAGCAGGCTGACAGGGCGCCCCTATAATTCACCCCTCCACTTT
few,TRBJ2-3,NA,TRBV6-5,CASSYLSGGEDTQYF,TGTGCCAGCAGTTACCTTAGCGGAGGGGAGGATACGCAGTATTTT
NA,TRBJ1-1,TRBD1,TRBV4-3,CASGWTGMNTEAFF,TGCGCCAGCGGATGGACAGGGATGAACACTGAAGCTTTCTTT
NA,TRBJ2-7,NA,TRBV6-1,CASSGGSGEREQYF,TGTGCCAGCAGTGGGGGTTCAGGGGAACGAGAGCAGTACTTC
NA,TRBJ2-1,TRBD2,TRBV2,CASTGLAGLDEQFF,TGTGCCAGCACCGGACTAGCGGGACTCGATGAGCAGTTCTTC
few,TRBJ2-7,NA,TRBV2,CASSEGGAVNEQYF,TGTGCCAGCAGTGAAGGGGGCGCGGTCAACGAGCAGTACTTC
NA,TRBJ1-1,NA,TRBV6-5,CASRPPTRGGAFF,TGTGCCAGCCGACCCCCCACTCGAGGGGGAGCTTTCTTT
NA,TRBJ1-1,NA,TRBV19,CASSQTGNTEAFF,TGTGCCAGTAGTCAAACAGGGAACACTGAAGCTTTCTTT
NA,TRBJ2-1,NA,TRBV5-4,CASSLEGVYEQFF,TGTGCCAGCAGCTTAGAGGGGGTCTATGAGCAGTTCTTC
NA,TRBJ1-2,NA,TRBV19,CASSGRQGGVDYGYTF,TGTGCCAGTAGTGGTCGGCAGGGTGGTGTCGACTATGGCTACACCTTC
NA,TRBJ2-2,NA,TRBV7-9,CASSVLTRSSGELFF,TGTGCCAGCAGCGTGCTGACCAGGTCCTCCGGGGAGCTGTTTTTT